The clone carrying this T cell receptor beta chain was seen many times. The target antigen is unknown. The source of the sample is a study of human T cells and chemical hapten exposure. Study background: Patches with 0.01% DPC went on the upper back, and the tests were read at 6 days. General study results and limits: DPC sensitization left the count of TCRs above 1 in 1000 unchanged.

TCRdb independently ran MiXCR on the RACE reads; one entry per CDR3 protein. Among 300,000 to 450,000 distinct CDR3 sequences listed, 4.5% to 5.5% were seen once. Time point defined: pre-sensitization, week 0. Treatment defined: therapeutic diphenylcyclopropenone sensitization with weekly scalp DPC. Losses at the gene ends were 0 bases for V and 5 bases for J; bases not matched to a gene: 6. Germline V gene data show CDR1 as LGHNA and CDR2 as YSLEER. This CDR3 comprises 15 residues. This rearrangement joins TRBV4-3 to TRBJ1-2; 7 nucleotides line up with TRBD1. The sequence derives from a woman aged 18-29 years with alopecia areata. Some clones in this sample may be carry-over from other donors' samples. The sample here was whole blood, taken in connection with sensitization to the hapten diphenylcyclopropenone (DPC). The CDR3, as DNA: TGCGCCAGCAGCCAAGATAAGGGGGCCGGGTATGGCTACACCTTC. Encoded protein: CASSQDKGAGYGYTF.